These 26 T cell receptor beta chains originate from one sample sequenced in a study of shared clonotypes between healthy human individuals. The data were produced by immunoSEQ multiplex PCR, yet TCRdb's version contains in-frame clones alone and is incomplete. This table holds about 2.5 million clones, less than 95% found once. Sequenced input: naive CD4+ T cells from PBMCs. Specified subset: CD45RA+ positively selected. These receptors originate from a man between 18 and 29 years old in good health. Some clones in this sample may be carry-over from other donors' samples.

A word on this clone: Other nucleotide sequences in the sample specify the same CDR3. CDR3 loop: CAWNRANTEAFF. The CDR3, as DNA: TGTGCCTGGAACCGGGCGAACACTGAAGCTTTCTTT. The chain couples TRBV30 to TRBJ1-1; D is unclear. From germline, CDR1 is GTSNPN and CDR2 SVGIG (reference sequence). CDR3 length equals 12 residues. Trimming took off 4 bases at V and 1 base at J, with 7 bases between the two ends.

The genes are TRBV6-5 and TRBJ2-7; TRBD1 aligns across 8 bases. The CDR3 consists of 15 residues. The germline V gene encodes CDR1 MNHEY and CDR2 SVGAGI. V lost 5 bases to trimming and J lost 3 bases; unmatched junction nucleotides: 9. As DNA, the CDR3 is TGTGCCAGCAGTCCTCCCGGGACAGGACTCTACGAGCAGTACTTC. Translated: CASSPPGTGLYEQYF.

A word on this clone: Compared with germline, one end of the junction differs, possibly owing to a read error. This chain links TRBV19 with TRBJ2-7; 9 positions agree with TRBD1. From germline, CDR1 is LNHDA and CDR2 SQIVND (reference sequence). This CDR3 is 14 amino acids long. The CDR3 region is CASREDRGSCEQYF. CDR3 sequence (DNA): TGTGCCAGTAGAGAGGACAGGGGTTCCTGCGAGCAGTACTTC.

CDR3 region: CASSQEHLQETQYF. CDR3 sequence (DNA): TGCGCCAGCAGCCAAGAACACTTACAAGAGACCCAGTACTTC. The V gene is TRBV4-3, the J gene TRBJ2-5; no reliable D call. V dropped 0 bases and J dropped 2 bases, with 7 bases sitting between them. The V gene's germline CDR1 is LGHNA and CDR2 YSLEER. This CDR3 has 14 amino acids.

About this clone: The sample holds other DNA sequences that translate to the same CDR3. This sequence joins TRBV18 and TRBJ2-7, with a weak D call TRBD2 (6 bases). Deletions cut 3 bases from V and 0 bases from J, with 12 bases between. This CDR3 is 15 amino acids long. CDR1 KGHSH and CDR2 LQKENI come from the germline V gene. The CDR3 DNA follows: TGTGCCAGCTCACCGACAGCGGGCAGCTCCTACGAGCAGTACTTC. It codes for CASSPTAGSSYEQYF.

The V and J genes are TRBV28 and TRBJ2-7, with unresolved D. The V and J ends lost 2 bases and 5 bases respectively, with 16 bases between them. Germline-derived CDR1 and CDR2 are MDHEN and SYDVKM. CDR3 length: 15 amino acids. CDR3: CASSLPSTAQHEQYF. The CDR3 DNA sequence: TGTGCCAGCAGTTTACCCTCGACCGCCCAGCACGAGCAGTACTTC.

In DNA form, the CDR3 reads TGTGCCACCAGCAGAGATCCACAGGGAAGTAGCAATCAGCCCCAGCATTTT. It is translated as CATSRDPQGSSNQPQHF. The chain employs TRBV15 and TRBJ1-5, with D maybe TRBD1 (6 bases). CDR1 and CDR2 (germline): LNHNV, YYDKDF (reference sequence). V dropped 0 bases and J dropped 0 bases, with 12 bases sitting between them. CDR3 length equals 17 residues.

The chain employs TRBV7-8 and TRBJ1-1; no clear D gene. Germline values: CDR1 SGHVS, CDR2 FQNEAQ. The CDR3 loop spans 14 amino acids. Trimming shortened V by 2 bases and J by 7 bases, and 14 bases separated the two germline ends. CDR3 sequence (DNA): TGTGCCAGCAGCTTAAGGGTTTTAGGAGGTGAAGCTTTCTTT. It yields the protein CASSLRVLGGEAFF. Full variable domain (missing parts from reference TRBV7-8 and TRBJ1-1): GAGVSQSPRYKVAKRGQDVALRCDPISGHVSLFWYQQALGQGPEFLTYFQNEAQLDKSGLPSDRFFAERPEGSVSTLKIQRTQQEDSAVYLCASSLRVLGGEAFFGQGTRLTVV.

The genes are TRBV5-1 and TRBJ2-1; TRBD2 agrees at 7 bases. Germline values: CDR1 SGHRS, CDR2 YFSETQ. Trimming cost V 6 bases and J 3 bases; bases outside gene matches: 9. This CDR3 has 15 amino acids. The CDR3 DNA follows: TGCGCCAGCAATAATCCTAGCGGAAACTACAATGAGCAGTTCTTC. Protein product: CASNNPSGNYNEQFF.

The chain employs TRBV5-1 and TRBJ2-4; D is unresolved. With 0 bases removed from V and 0 bases from J, the gap between germline ends came to 16 bases. Germline V CDR1 and CDR2: SGHRS, YFSETQ. The CDR3 has 18 residues. In DNA, the CDR3 is TGCGCCAGCAGCTTGGAAACGGACGCAAGAGTAGCCAAAAACATTCAGTACTTC. It is translated as CASSLETDARVAKNIQYF.

This sequence joins TRBV29-1 and TRBJ2-5; 10 bases are a match to TRBD1. Germline CDR1 SQVTM, CDR2 ANQGSEA. V was clipped by 6 bases and J by 3 bases; unmatched bases: 4. The length of the CDR3 is 13 residues. The chain's CDR3 is CSVEGQGKETQYF. The DNA for the CDR3 is TGCAGCGTAGAGGGACAGGGGAAAGAGACCCAGTACTTC. The complete variable domain, with remaining parts taken from reference TRBV29-1 and TRBJ2-5, reads SAVISQKPSRDICQRGTSLTIQCQVDSQVTMMFWYRQQPGQSLTLIATANQGSEATYESGFVIDKFPISRPNLTFSTLTVSNMSPEDSSIYLCSVEGQGKETQYFGPGTRLLVL.

Regarding this clone: The same CDR3 is also encoded by other DNA sequences in this sample. CDR3 loop: CASSPPDGYEQYF. The CDR3 DNA follows: TGTGCCAGCTCACCCCCCGACGGGTACGAGCAGTACTTC. The V call is TRBV18, the J call TRBJ2-7; no definite D call. Germline V gives CDR1 KGHSH, CDR2 LQKENI. V lost 3 bases to trimming and J lost 4 bases, with 10 bases between them. The CDR3 is 13 residues long. The whole variable domain, remainder taken from reference TRBV18 and TRBJ2-7, is NAGVMQNPRHLVRRRGQEARLRCSPMKGHSHVYWYRQLPEEGLKFMVYLQKENIIDESGMPKERFSAEFPKEGPSILRIQQVVRGDSAAYFCASSPPDGYEQYFGPGTRLTVT.

CDR3 sequence reads: CASMAAPLYNEQFF. DNA of the CDR3: TGTGCCAGCATGGCGGCCCCCCTCTACAATGAGCAGTTCTTC. This rearrangement joins TRBV27 to TRBJ2-1; D unresolved. With 7 bases removed from V and 3 bases from J, the gap between germline ends came to 13 bases. The CDR3 is 14 amino acids. The germline gives CDR1 MNHEY, CDR2 SMNVEV (reference sequence).

The chain employs TRBV7-9 and TRBJ2-3, with D perhaps TRBD1 or TRBD2 (7 bases each). Trimming stripped 1 base from V and 4 bases from J, with 15 bases between. This CDR3 is built from 16 residues. From germline, CDR1 is SEHNR and CDR2 FQNEAQ (reference sequence). CDR3 in DNA: TGTGCCAGCAGCTTAGGTCAGGGGGGGTCTCCAGATACGCAGTATTTT. Protein: CASSLGQGGSPDTQYF.

As concerns this clone: A junction end diverges from the germline sequence, so it may reflect a read error. The V gene is TRBV5-1, the J gene TRBJ2-5, with D maybe TRBD1 (6 bases). This CDR3 spans 16 amino acids. In germline, CDR1 is SGHRS, CDR2 YFSETQ. CDR3 coding DNA: TGCGCCACCAGCTTGTTCGCGTCGCAGGGGAAAGAGACCCAGTACTTC. This codes for CATSLFASQGKETQYF.

This clone was counted once. The chain carries TRBV28 and TRBJ1-2, with 9 nucleotides matching TRBD1. V lost 6 bases and J lost 4; bases outside the gene matches: 15. The germline V gene encodes CDR1 MDHEN and CDR2 SYDVKM. The CDR3 spans 17 residues. As DNA, the CDR3 is TGTGCCAGCAGCTACCCCCCCCCTGGACAGGGGCCCTATGGCTACACCTTC. This gives the protein CASSYPPPGQGPYGYTF.

The chain joins TRBV6-6 to TRBJ1-6; D might be TRBD1 (5 bases). This CDR3 contains 13 residues. Germline V gene sequence: CDR1 MNHNY, CDR2 SVGAGI (reference sequence). V lost 8 bases and J 8 bases, leaving 13 bases between the germline ends. Written as DNA, the CDR3 is TGTGCCAGCCGGGGGAACAGTGATTCACCCCTCCACTTT. Protein: CASRGNSDSPLHF.

The chain uses TRBV4-1 and TRBJ2-5; 11 positions agree with TRBD2. Per the germline V gene, CDR1 is MGHRA and CDR2 is YSYEKL. V shed 1 base, J shed 5 bases, and the junction held 15 bases outside the gene matches. CDR3 length: 19 amino acids. The CDR3 reads CASSQGVTTSGSSTETQYF. The CDR3 bases are TGCGCCAGCAGCCAAGGGGTAACAACTAGCGGGAGTTCAACGGAGACCCAGTACTTC.

In its sample, this clone was seen once. The V and J genes are TRBV19 and TRBJ2-3; 8 positions agree with TRBD1. This CDR3 spans 17 amino acids. CDR1 is LNHDA and CDR2 is SQIVND in the germline V gene (reference sequence). V gave up 10 bases and J gave up 6 bases; unmatched junction bases: 21. CDR3 residues: CATSPWDPGGELDTQYF. The DNA for the CDR3 is TGTGCCACCTCGCCTTGGGACCCAGGGGGCGAATTGGATACGCAGTATTTT.

On this clone: The same CDR3 also results from other DNA sequences found in this sample. V gene TRBV27 combines with J gene TRBJ2-3, with TRBD2 matching 12 bases. The CDR3 covers 15 residues. The junction had 4 bases not matched to a gene; V was cut back by 3 bases and J by 6 bases. Germline-derived CDR1 and CDR2 are MNHEY and SMNVEV (reference sequence). The CDR3 nucleotides read TGTGCCAGCAGTTTTGGACTAGCGGGAACCGATACGCAGTATTTT. Its translation: CASSFGLAGTDTQYF.

The genes are TRBV5-1 and TRBJ2-6, with D hard to call. Per germline, CDR1 SGHRS and CDR2 YFSETQ. V lost 0 bases and J 4 bases, leaving 8 bases between the germline ends. This CDR3 spans 15 amino acids. The CDR3 region is CASSLATPGANVLTF. In DNA, the CDR3 is TGCGCCAGCAGCTTGGCAACCCCCGGGGCCAACGTCCTGACTTTC.

CDR3 loop: CASSHPGTGYEQYF. CDR3 nucleotide sequence: TGTGCCAGCAGCCACCCCGGGACAGGGTACGAGCAGTACTTC. This sequence joins TRBV14 and TRBJ2-7; 9 bases are a match to TRBD1. V lost 3 bases, J lost 4 bases, and 4 bases stayed unmatched. Germline CDR1 SGHDN, CDR2 FVKESK. The CDR3 is 14 amino acids.

The V and J genes are TRBV28 and TRBJ1-2; no definite D call. There are 13 residues in the CDR3. Between the trimmed V and J ends, which lost 8 bases and 8 bases, there was a span of 18 bases. CDR1 is MDHEN, CDR2 SYDVKM, per germline. The CDR3 loop reads CASPEDGRSGYTF. The CDR3 DNA follows: TGTGCCAGCCCCGAGGACGGAAGGTCGGGCTACACCTTC.

The chain has TRBV28 and TRBJ1-2; 7 positions agree with TRBD1. V gave up 7 bases and J gave up 3 bases; unmatched junction bases: 5. The CDR3 covers 13 residues. Germline loops: CDR1 MDHEN, CDR2 SYDVKM. The CDR3 DNA reads as TGTGCCAGCACCGATGACAGGGACTATGGCTACACCTTC. It translates to CASTDDRDYGYTF.

There are a few counts of this clone. The chain recombines TRBV27 with TRBJ1-2, with 7 bases lining up with TRBD1. The V gene end was trimmed by 6 bases and the J gene end by 2 bases; junction bases not matched to a gene: 21. The germline gives CDR1 MNHEY, CDR2 SMNVEV (reference sequence). The CDR3 covers 19 residues. CDR3 sequence reads: CASSPMLTAGLQGNYGYTF. As DNA, the CDR3 is TGTGCCAGCAGCCCGATGTTAACGGCGGGTTTACAGGGGAACTATGGCTACACCTTC.

The chain recombines TRBV11-1 with TRBJ1-2, with a possible D match to TRBD1 (5 bases). Germline CDR1 SGHAT, CDR2 FQDESV (reference sequence). V was pared by 1 base and J by 4 bases, with 7 bases between. CDR3 length: 13 residues. The CDR3 nucleotides are TGTGCCAGCAGCTTAGAGGACATCTATGGCTACACCTTC. It specifies CASSLEDIYGYTF.